The 3 T cell receptor beta chains presented below share a single source sample, sequenced in a study of T cell repertoires in cytomegalovirus infection. TCRdb analysed the reads with MiXCR anew, one entry per CDR3 protein. The sample has 310,000 or so distinct CDR3 sequences, roughly 15% seen once. The sample taken for sequencing was PBMCs. These receptor sequences come from a human donor in good health (CMV status not recorded). Some clones in this sample may be carry-over from other donors' samples.

This clonotype has at least ten counts. The chain employs TRBV7-2 and TRBJ2-5; 12 positions agree with TRBD2. CDR1 is SGHTA and CDR2 is FQGNSA in the germline V gene. The CDR3 has 17 residues. V dropped 5 bases and J dropped 2; count of bases not matched to a gene: 9. The CDR3 DNA reads TGTGCCAGCAGCCGAAGTTCCGGGACTAGCGGGCAAGAGACCCAGTACTTC. Residues: CASSRSSGTSGQETQYF.

Many counts were recorded for this clonotype. V is TRBV4-1 and J is TRBJ2-7, with D possibly being TRBD1 (5 bases). CDR3 size: 14 residues. The V end lost 1 base, the J end lost 2 bases, and 9 bases lay between the germline ends. CDR1 and CDR2 from the germline V gene are MGHRA and YSYEKL. This CDR3 is CASSQVSRAYEQYF. In nucleotides, the CDR3 is TGCGCCAGCAGCCAAGTCAGCAGGGCCTACGAGCAGTACTTC.

J is TRBJ2-5 and V is TRBV5-8; 8 bases are shared with TRBD1. Looked up from germline, CDR1 is SGHTS and CDR2 is YDEGEE. Trimming removed 4 bases from V and 0 bases from J; junction bases left unmatched: 8. The CDR3 spans 16 residues. DNA of the CDR3: TGTGCCAGCAGCCGAGGGACAGGACCGTACCAAGAGACCCAGTACTTC. Its translation: CASSRGTGPYQETQYF.